This TCR beta chain was obtained from a study of early T cells in non-severe SARS-CoV-2 infection (dated by TCRdb to the early 2020s). With regard to the full study: TCR sequencing used bulk RNA from unsorted whole blood, so alpha and beta chains could not be paired. Study-level results and caveats: VDJdb matching was skewed toward anti-spike CD8 responses and likely underestimated virus-specific expansions by missing private and CD4 specificities.

In its sample, this clonotype was seen many times. What antigen it recognizes has not been identified. The input lacks base qualities; no much larger clone sits a single base away. The germline ends are 19 bases apart after V is trimmed by 6 bases and J by 13 bases. Its CDR3 holds 14 amino acids, cysteine through phenylalanine. The sequence is cut down to CDR3 DNA, 42 bases in frame from base 1. CDR1 MNHEY and CDR2 SMNVEV are derived from the germline V gene (reference sequence). This was a case-control study nested in a cohort of healthcare workers in London, UK, who had nasopharyngeal swab PCR tests and blood samples taken every week. Healthcare workers were recruited between 23 and 31 March 2020, during the week of the UK lockdown, and were followed weekly for up to about 16 weeks. Library generation was performed with 5' RACE. Sequencing was performed on a NextSeq 500. To correct for sequencing error and PCR bias, the TCR library protocol tagged individual cDNA molecules with unique molecular identifiers. Sequencing covered both TCR alpha and beta chains, and within each sample the abundances of alpha and beta sequences were tightly co-correlated. The original methods were these. Decombinator V4 was used to annotate the V gene, J gene and CDR3 of the TCR sequences. TCRs were defined as expanded if a significant change between any two time points was detected under a Poisson model with p below 0.0001. TCR abundances were normalised to the total number of TCRs sequenced in each sample and reported as counts per million. MAIT TCRs were defined by TRAV1-2 paired with TRAJ12, TRAJ20 or TRAJ33, and iNKT TCRs by TRAV10 paired with TRAJ18. VDJdb, accessed on 1 November 2021, was searched for TCRs annotated for CMV, EBV and SARS-CoV-2, and TCRs annotated for more than one antigen were excluded. The raw public reads went through TCRdb reprocessing: fastp at Q25, MiXCR clone calling, in-frame beta chains kept. All rows with the same CDR3 protein become a single entry with the most common DNA and genes. These V and J calls originate from TCRdb's pipeline instead of the authors' own analysis. The sample table lists 60,000 or so distinct CDR3 sequences, 10% to 15% of them with a count of one. Jointly, the top ten make up around 1.4% of the sample.

The sequencing used whole blood, collected at baseline. This sequence was found in an adult who was a healthcare worker with PCR-confirmed SARS-CoV-2 infection or an uninfected control (not recorded which). The V and J segments used are TRBV27 and TRBJ1-6, with the identity of the D gene unclear. The sequence in DNA is TGTGCCAGCAGCTGGGGAGTTGGATATCCGCCCCTCCACTTT. Its translation reads: CASSWGVGYPPLHF.